This TCR beta chain emerged from a study of blood T cell repertoires in COVID-19. Overall study context: Whether acute or convalescent, the COVID-19 samples came from the United States, Italy and Spain. T cells, B-cell-depleted T cells, or PBMCs supplied cDNA or gDNA.

The CDR3 runs 14 residues. The germline gives CDR1 MNHNS, CDR2 SASEGT. The V and J ends lost 1 base and 6 bases, in that order; junction bases with no gene match: 6. Authors' analysis steps: From reference gene primer amplification, estimates of nucleated cell counts were derived. The protocol was immunoSEQ multiplex PCR, while the TCRdb copy is restricted to in-frame clones and leaves out a portion. That table is the source of V, J and clone size, and D and trimming were worked out from the DNA. The sample has tens of thousands of clones; around four fifths are singletons. The rearrangement links TRBV6-1 to TRBJ2-7; 7 bases map to TRBD2. Material for sequencing was peripheral blood. This TCR was sampled from a human donor in a cohort sampled during active COVID-19. CDR3 DNA: TGTGCCAGCAGTGAAGGTCACGGGGGGTTCGAGCAGTACTTC. It codes for CASSEGHGGFEQYF.